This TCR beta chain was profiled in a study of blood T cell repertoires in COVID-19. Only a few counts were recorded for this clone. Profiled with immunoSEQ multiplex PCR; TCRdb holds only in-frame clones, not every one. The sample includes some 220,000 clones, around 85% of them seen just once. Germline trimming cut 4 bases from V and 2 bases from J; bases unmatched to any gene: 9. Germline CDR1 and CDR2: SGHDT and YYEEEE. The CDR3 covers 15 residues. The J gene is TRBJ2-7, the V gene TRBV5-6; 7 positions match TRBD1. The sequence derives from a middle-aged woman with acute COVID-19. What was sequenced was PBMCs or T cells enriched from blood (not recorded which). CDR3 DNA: TGTGCCAGCAGCATAGGACAGGCCTTGACCTACGAGCAGTACTTC. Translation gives CASSIGQALTYEQYF.